The clone carrying this T cell receptor (beta chain) was seen ten or more times. As yet, its antigen is unknown. These data are taken from a study of early T cells in non-severe SARS-CoV-2 infection. About the research overall: Sequencing was performed on bulk RNA from unsorted whole blood, leaving chains unpaired.

Individual cDNA molecules were tagged with unique molecular identifiers. TCRdb reprocessed the 5' RACE reads via MiXCR and lists one record per CDR3 protein. The table lists around 30,000 distinct CDR3 sequences, over 3.5% of them singletons. General study findings and limits: Lookups in VDJdb leaned toward anti-spike CD8 responses and missed private and CD4 specificities.

The sample comprised whole blood. This TCR derives from an adult who was a healthcare worker with PCR-confirmed SARS-CoV-2 infection or an uninfected control (not recorded which).

The CDR3 coding sequence is TGCGCCAGCAGGACAGTCAGCAATGAGCAGTTCTTC. Protein: CASRTVSNEQFF. This chain connects TRBV10-2 to TRBJ2-1, with D tentatively TRBD1 (5 bases). Per germline, CDR1 WSHSY and CDR2 SAAADI. Trimming took off 6 bases at V and 6 bases at J, with 9 bases between the two ends. CDR3 size: 12 residues.